This T cell receptor (beta chain) comes out of a study of blood T cell repertoires in COVID-19. Study information: Whether acute or convalescent, the COVID-19 samples came from the United States, Italy and Spain.

Study processing details: Amplification of reference gene primers was used by the study to estimate nucleated cell counts. Method: immunoSEQ multiplex PCR; TCRdb's copy keeps in-frame clones and lacks some. V and J calls plus clone size are reproduced from that table; the DNA served to infer D and trimming. The table records over 120,000 clones, 80% to 90% of them present only once. Germline CDR1 and CDR2: SGHRS and YFSETQ. The ends were cut back, 2 bases at V and 8 bases at J, with 10 bases in the middle. The CDR3 contains 13 residues. The material sequenced was peripheral blood. This chain connects TRBV5-1 to TRBJ2-2, with unresolved D. The origin of this receptor is a human donor with acute or convalescent COVID-19. The donor label of this sample is uncertain. The CDR3 sequence is CASSFSKQGELFF. The CDR3 DNA follows: TGCGCCAGCAGCTTTTCTAAACAGGGGGAGCTGTTTTTT.